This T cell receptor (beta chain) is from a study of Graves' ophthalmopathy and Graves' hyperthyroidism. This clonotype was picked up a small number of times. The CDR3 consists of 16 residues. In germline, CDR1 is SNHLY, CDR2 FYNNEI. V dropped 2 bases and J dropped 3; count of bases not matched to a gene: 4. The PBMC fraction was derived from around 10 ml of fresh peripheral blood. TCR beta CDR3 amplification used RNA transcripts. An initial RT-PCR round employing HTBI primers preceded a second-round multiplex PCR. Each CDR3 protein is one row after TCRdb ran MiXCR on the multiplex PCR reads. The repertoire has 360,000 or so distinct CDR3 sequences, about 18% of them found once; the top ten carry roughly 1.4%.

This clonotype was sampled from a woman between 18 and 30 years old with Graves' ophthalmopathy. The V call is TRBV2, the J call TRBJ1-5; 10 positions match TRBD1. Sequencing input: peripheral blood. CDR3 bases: TGTGCCAGCAGTGAAATGGGACAGGGGATCAATCAGCCCCAGCATTTT. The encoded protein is CASSEMGQGINQPQHF.